This T cell receptor beta chain was recorded in a study of molecular identifiers for immune sequencing clone quantification. The study, taken as a whole, reports: Underestimation of highly expanded clone sizes could arise where identical TCR molecules share a barcode.

Previously described methods and listed TCR primers were employed for the bulk TCR libraries. TCRdb analysed the PCR reads with MiXCR anew, one entry per CDR3 protein. The profile covers 550,000 to 750,000 distinct CDR3 sequences, with just under 20% appearing a single time and 0.7% to 1% taken by the ten largest. V was shortened by 0 bases and J by 11 bases, with 16 bases between the two germline ends. CDR3 length equals 14 residues. Germline V gene sequence: CDR1 PRHDT, CDR2 FYEKMQ (reference sequence). A word on this clonotype: Its antigen is not identified. It may be a read error: a sequence one base away is much more abundant.

Sorting was used to obtain naive CD8 T cells (CD8+CD4-CCR7+CD45RA+). The TCR sequence derives from a human donor in good health. Some libraries in this study had Jurkat cell RNA spiked in. What was sequenced was naive CD8+ T cells from blood, with Jurkat cell RNA spiked in. Subset indicated: FACS-sorted CD8+CD4-CCR7+CD45RA+ naive T cells. The rearrangement uses TRBV13 and TRBJ1-2; no definite D call. The CDR3 coding sequence is TGTGCCAGCAGCTTAGGTAGAGGGTCCCCCCCTTACACCTTC. It encodes CASSLGRGSPPYTF.